The 19 T cell receptor beta chains below all came from one sample that was sequenced in a study of spatial heterogeneity in lung cancer (dated by TCRdb to between 2018 and 2020). Per the publication, the time point label means: sample taken at primary tumor resection. TCR sequencing used whole RNA extracted from tumor and nontumor lung tissue, or from cryopreserved PBMC samples, without cell sorting. The library was produced with 5' RACE. The sample was run on a NextSeq 500. In TCRdb, the public reads were trimmed at Q25 with fastp and aligned with MiXCR, with productive beta chains retained. Rows merge per CDR3 protein into single entries with the most common DNA and genes. The sample table lists 10,000 to 11,000 distinct CDR3 sequences, approximately 6.7% of them with a count of one. Under 30% of the sample rests with the top ten. The sample here was PBMCs, taken at surgery. Receptor source: a male donor with early-stage non-small cell lung cancer.

This clonotype was counted ten times or more. The library was built for alpha chains, so this beta chain is an off-target read and its size means little. The chain is built from TRBV3-1 and TRBJ2-1; 11 bases match TRBD2. In germline, CDR1 is LGHDT, CDR2 YNNKEL (reference sequence). CDR3 length: 19 amino acids. V lost 0 bases to trimming and J lost 3 bases; unmatched junction nucleotides: 10. CDR3 amino acids: CASSQDGLAGGILYNEQFF. In DNA, the CDR3 is TGTGCCAGCAGCCAAGATGGGCTAGCGGGAGGCATCCTCTACAATGAGCAGTTCTTC.

This clonotype occurred many times. With the library built for alpha chains, this beta chain is off target and its frequency is not meaningful. The rearrangement links TRBV4-1 to TRBJ2-1; TRBD2 agrees at 11 bases. The CDR3 length is 16 residues. Per the germline V gene, CDR1 is MGHRA and CDR2 is YSYEKL. Losses at the gene ends were 2 bases for V and 3 bases for J; bases not matched to a gene: 3. The CDR3 DNA is TGCGCCAGCAGCCAACTAGCGGGAGGTGGCTACAATGAGCAGTTCTTC. It yields the protein CASSQLAGGGYNEQFF.

As for this clonotype: Because this beta chain is a stray read in a library intended to capture alpha chains, its abundance should not be given much weight. The CDR3 region has the DNA TGTGCCAGCAGGTCCCAGACTAGCCAGGGGGAGACCCAGTACTTC. This encodes CASRSQTSQGETQYF. V usage is TRBV6-6 and J usage is TRBJ2-5; D perhaps matches TRBD2 (7 bases). The CDR3 runs to 15 residues. Trimming took 6 bases from V and 5 from J, leaving 19 bases between them. Germline CDR1 is MNHNY and CDR2 is SVGAGI (reference sequence).

This clonotype was seen a few times. This beta chain lies outside the target of a library built for alpha chains; its clone size means little. The rearrangement links TRBV27 to TRBJ2-6; 8 bases agree with TRBD1. V dropped 6 bases and J dropped 0; count of bases not matched to a gene: 4. This CDR3 has 16 amino acids. CDR1 and CDR2 from the germline V gene are MNHEY and SMNVEV (reference sequence). In nucleotides, the CDR3 is TGTGCCAGCAGCAGGCAGGGGGCCTCTGGGGCCAACGTCCTGACTTTC. Amino acid sequence: CASSRQGASGANVLTF.

On this clonotype itself: Little can be read into the size of this beta chain, an off-target read in a library designed for alpha chains. This chain joins TRBV10-3 and TRBJ2-7, with D possibly matching TRBD2 (5 bases). Trimming removed 4 bases at V and 4 bases at J, with 14 bases between. Germline V gene lookup returns CDR1 ENHRY and CDR2 SYGVKD. The CDR3 has 14 amino acids. CDR3 DNA: TGTGCCATCAGTGGTCGTGGGCGCGGGTACGAGCAGTACTTC. Translation gives CAISGRGRGYEQYF.

There are many counts of this clonotype. Since the library was made to target alpha chains, this beta chain is a stray read and its abundance is not meaningful. DNA of the CDR3: TGTGCCAGCAGGCGGGACAGGGCCCCGGTTAGCACAGATACGCAGTATTTT. Translating gives CASRRDRAPVSTDTQYF. The V gene is TRBV2, the J gene TRBJ2-3, with 9 positions matching TRBD1. The CDR3 runs 17 residues. Germline CDR1 reads SNHLY; CDR2 reads FYNNEI. V was clipped by 6 bases and J by 0 bases; unmatched bases: 10.

This clonotype ranks as medium-sized. This beta chain slipped into a library made for alpha chains as a stray read, so its size is not meaningful. The rearrangement uses TRBV20-1 and TRBJ1-4, with 7 bases lining up with TRBD1. The J segment lost 8 bases and the V segment lost 4 bases, leaving 4 bases of the junction unmatched. The CDR3 has 12 amino acids. The V gene's germline CDR1 is DFQATT and CDR2 SNEGSKA (reference sequence). The CDR3, as DNA: TGCAGTGCTATGGGACAGCGGGAAAAACTGTTTTTT. It encodes CSAMGQREKLFF.

This clonotype rates as medium-sized (0.01 to 0.1%). This beta chain lies outside the target of a library built for alpha chains; its clone size means little. The CDR3 is CASSPLGSDTEAFF. As DNA, the CDR3 is TGTGCCAGCAGTCCCCTCGGGTCGGACACTGAAGCTTTCTTT. V and J are TRBV3-1 and TRBJ1-1; D uncertain. V was trimmed by 6 bases and J by 3 bases, leaving 14 bases between them. The CDR3 has 14 residues. CDR1 is LGHDT, CDR2 YNNKEL, per germline (reference sequence).

In regard to this clonotype: This beta chain is a stray read from a library made for alpha chains; its abundance is not meaningful. This sequence joins TRBV7-9 and TRBJ2-2, with a tentative D call TRBD1 (5 bases). V was pared by 6 bases and J by 7 bases, with 12 bases between. CDR1 and CDR2 from the germline V gene are SEHNR and FQNEAQ (reference sequence). The CDR3 is made up of 13 amino acids. This chain's CDR3 is CASSPMGHGELFF. The CDR3 nucleotides read TGTGCCAGCAGTCCCATGGGGCACGGGGAGCTGTTTTTT.

In the case of this clonotype: This beta chain was picked up by a library intended for alpha chains and is off target, so its count carries little meaning. V usage is TRBV18 and J usage is TRBJ2-7; D remains ambiguous. Germline V lookup: CDR1 KGHSH, CDR2 LQKENI. V was clipped by 2 bases and J by 0 bases, with 8 bases between them. The CDR3 extends over 14 amino acids. CDR3 nucleotides: TGTGCCAGCTCACCAGTCGGTAGCTCCTACGAGCAGTACTTC. The encoded protein is CASSPVGSSYEQYF.

At least ten counts were recorded for this clonotype. A library prepared for alpha chains yielded this beta chain as an off-target read; its size is of little meaning. The V call is TRBV28, the J call TRBJ1-5; 7 nucleotides match TRBD1. J lost 5 bases, V lost 1 base, and 8 bases had no gene match. In germline, CDR1 is MDHEN, CDR2 SYDVKM. The CDR3 has 16 amino acids. CDR3 in amino acids: CASSLSQGGTYQPQHF. The CDR3 DNA is TGTGCCAGCAGTTTATCCCAGGGGGGGACTTATCAGCCCCAGCATTTT.

This clonotype was observed a handful of times. This beta chain is a stray sequence in a library constructed for alpha chains; its clone size is not meaningful. J is TRBJ2-3 and V is TRBV6-2 or TRBV6-3; maybe TRBD2 (6 bases). V lost 6 bases, J lost 9 bases, and 25 bases lay in between. The CDR3 consists of 16 residues. Germline values: CDR1 MNHEY, CDR2 SVGEGT. The CDR3 coding sequence is TGTGCCAGCAGCCCCCGTTGGCGGGGCCACCCCTTGACGCAGTATTTT. This gives the protein CASSPRWRGHPLTQYF.

This clonotype was counted a few times. The size of this beta chain means little, since it is a stray read in a library made for alpha chains. The V call is TRBV10-2, the J call TRBJ2-5; 7 bases line up with TRBD1. The CDR3 has 17 residues. The V segment lost 2 bases and the J segment 0 bases; nucleotides outside the gene matches: 9. Germline loops: CDR1 WSHSY, CDR2 SAAADI. The chain's CDR3 is CASSERSRGSDQETQYF. The DNA for the CDR3 is TGCGCCAGCAGTGAGAGGTCCAGGGGGAGTGACCAAGAGACCCAGTACTTC.

Points on this clonotype: This beta chain appears as a stray read in a library generated for alpha chains; its size is not informative. The chain combines TRBV11-3 with TRBJ2-2; no firm D call. V was pared by 3 bases and J by 7 bases, with 6 bases between. The CDR3 loop spans 12 amino acids. Germline V gene sequence: CDR1 SGHNT, CDR2 YENEEA. This chain's CDR3 is CASSLRSGELFF. As DNA, the CDR3 is TGTGCCAGCAGCTTGAGAAGCGGGGAGCTGTTTTTT.

This clonotype was found a few times. As an off-target read in a library built for alpha chains, this beta chain has a frequency of little significance. The chain is built from TRBV6-1 and TRBJ2-7, with D possibly being TRBD1 or TRBD2 (5 bases each). Deletions cut 1 base from V and 6 bases from J, with 16 bases between. CDR3 length equals 15 residues. Per germline, CDR1 MNHNS and CDR2 SASEGT. CDR3 DNA sequence: TGTGCCAGCAGTGAAGGATGGGACGAAATTTCCGAGCAGTACTTC. It codes for CASSEGWDEISEQYF.

This clonotype showed up just a few times. Since the library was made to target alpha chains, this beta chain is a stray read and its abundance is not meaningful. This sequence joins TRBV6-1 and TRBJ2-1, with 7 bases that match TRBD2. The germline V gene encodes CDR1 MNHNS and CDR2 SASEGT. The CDR3 contains 15 residues. With 6 bases clipped from V and 6 bases from J, the junction kept 11 bases outside the gene matches. CDR3: CASRPGLQSVNEQFF. Here the CDR3 DNA reads TGTGCCAGCAGACCGGGACTACAATCGGTCAATGAGCAGTTCTTC.

Relative to its sample, this clonotype is medium-sized. The library was prepared for alpha chains; this beta chain is a stray read, so its frequency means little. This rearrangement joins TRBV28 to TRBJ1-5, with TRBD1 identical over 8 bases. The CDR3 runs to 14 residues. From germline, CDR1 is MDHEN and CDR2 SYDVKM. Germline trimming cut 5 bases from V and 2 bases from J; bases unmatched to any gene: 2. The CDR3 is CASSLDRGNQPQHF. CDR3 DNA sequence: TGTGCCAGCAGTCTGGACAGGGGCAATCAGCCCCAGCATTTT.

This clonotype was seen repeatedly, ten times or more. Found in a library prepared for alpha chains, this beta chain is an off-target read, and its abundance has little meaning. This chain connects TRBV28 to TRBJ1-1, with TRBD1 as a possible D gene (6 bases). The CDR3 extends over 16 amino acids. V lost 10 bases and J lost 1, with 22 bases in between. Germline V gene data show CDR1 as MDHEN and CDR2 as SYDVKM. CDR3 DNA sequence: TGTGCCACCAAGGGGGGCGGGTATAGGTCGAACACTGAAGCTTTCTTT. Protein sequence: CATKGGGYRSNTEAFF. Full variable domain (remainder filled in from reference TRBV28 and TRBJ1-1): DVKVTQSSRYLVKRTGEKVFLECVQDMDHENMFWYRQDPGLGLRLIYFSYDVKMKEKGDIPEGYSVSREKKERFSLILESASTNQTSMYLCATKGGGYRSNTEAFFGQGTRLTVV.

In this sample, this clonotype turned up many times. This beta chain is off target for a library built for alpha chains, so its abundance means little. The gene calls are TRBV9 and TRBJ2-7, with D uncertain. Trimming took 0 bases from V and 0 from J, leaving 7 bases between them. The CDR3 is made up of 14 amino acids. Germline CDR1 is SGDLS and CDR2 is YYNGEE. The CDR3: CASSVESISYEQYF. The CDR3 DNA follows: TGTGCCAGCAGCGTAGAATCGATCTCCTACGAGCAGTACTTC.